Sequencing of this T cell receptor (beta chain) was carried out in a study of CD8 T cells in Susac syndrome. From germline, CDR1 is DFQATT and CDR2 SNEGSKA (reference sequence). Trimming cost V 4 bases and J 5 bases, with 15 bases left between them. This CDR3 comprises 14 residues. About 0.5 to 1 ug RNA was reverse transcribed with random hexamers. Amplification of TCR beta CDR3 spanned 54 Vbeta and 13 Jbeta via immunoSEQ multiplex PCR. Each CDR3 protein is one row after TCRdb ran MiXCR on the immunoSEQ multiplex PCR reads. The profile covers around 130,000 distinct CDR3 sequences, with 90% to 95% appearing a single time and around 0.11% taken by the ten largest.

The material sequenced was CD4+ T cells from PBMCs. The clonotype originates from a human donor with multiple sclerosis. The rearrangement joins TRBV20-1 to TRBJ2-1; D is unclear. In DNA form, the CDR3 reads TGCAGTGCTACGAGCGACAAACCAAACAATGAGCAGTTCTTC. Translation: CSATSDKPNNEQFF.